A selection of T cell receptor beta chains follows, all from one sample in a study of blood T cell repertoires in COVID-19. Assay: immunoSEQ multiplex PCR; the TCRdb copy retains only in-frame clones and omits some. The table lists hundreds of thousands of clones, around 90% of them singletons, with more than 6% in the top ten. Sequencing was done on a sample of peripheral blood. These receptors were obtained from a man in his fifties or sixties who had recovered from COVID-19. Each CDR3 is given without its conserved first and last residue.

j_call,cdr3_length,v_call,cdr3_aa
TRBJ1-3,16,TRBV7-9,ASSLGSGLGGSGNTIY
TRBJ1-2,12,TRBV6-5,ASSSPGVSNGYT
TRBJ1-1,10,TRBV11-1,ASSDRDTEAF
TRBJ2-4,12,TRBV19,ASSMRETKNIQY
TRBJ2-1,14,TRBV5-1,ASSSTSGGHYNEQF
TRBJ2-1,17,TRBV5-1,ASSLARLGGLSSYNEQF
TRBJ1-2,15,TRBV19,ASSPRSVTGSGYGYT
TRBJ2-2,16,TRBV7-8,ASSFKLAGGLGTGELF
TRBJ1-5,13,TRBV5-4,ASSLGVGGNQPQH
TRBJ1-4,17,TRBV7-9,ASSLGSRRTGGAGEKLF
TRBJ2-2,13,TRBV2,ASLTWAGGHGELF
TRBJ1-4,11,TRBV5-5,ASSLAPNEKLF
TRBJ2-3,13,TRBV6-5,ASSFQTPQGTTQY
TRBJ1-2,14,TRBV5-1,ASSPLGQGARYGYT
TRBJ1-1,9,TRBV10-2,ASIQNTEAF
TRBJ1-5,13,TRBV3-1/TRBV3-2,ASSLTQGANQPQH
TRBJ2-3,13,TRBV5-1,ASSLPTGSTDTQY
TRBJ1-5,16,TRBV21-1,ASSNGKSRDRGNQPQH
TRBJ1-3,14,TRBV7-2,ASSLQGLSSGNTIY
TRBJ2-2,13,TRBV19,ASSGMQGLAGELF
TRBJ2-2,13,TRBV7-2,ASSLQGSSTGELF
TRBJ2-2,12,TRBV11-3,ASSFLAGTGELF